This entry lists 31 T cell receptor beta chains sequenced from one sample in a study of identifying expanded T cells in peripheral blood. Measured with immunoSEQ multiplex PCR; TCRdb has only the in-frame clones, and not every one. In the table there are some 100,000 clones, about 88% of which are singletons. Sequencing was done on a sample of blood. The receptors come from a person aged 18 to 70 in good health.

The rearrangement links TRBV7-2 to TRBJ2-3, with D perhaps matching TRBD2 (6 bases). From germline, CDR1 is SGHTA and CDR2 FQGNSA. Trimming removed 6 bases at V and 2 bases at J, with 9 bases between. CDR3 size: 13 residues. CDR3 DNA sequence: TGTGCCAGCAGACGGGGGTTCACAGATACGCAGTATTTT. Its protein is CASRRGFTDTQYF.

The rearrangement links TRBV7-8 to TRBJ2-7; 10 positions match TRBD1. The length of the CDR3 is 15 residues. V gave up 4 bases and J gave up 0 bases; unmatched junction bases: 3. Germline V gives CDR1 SGHVS, CDR2 FQNEAQ. CDR3 nucleotides: TGTGCCAGCAGCTGGGACAGGGGATCCTCCTACGAGCAGTACTTC. Translated, it gives CASSWDRGSSYEQYF.

This rearrangement joins TRBV6-5 to TRBJ1-4; 9 positions match TRBD1. This CDR3 region has 14 residues. V shed 2 bases and J 5 bases; nucleotides not matched to a gene: 0. Germline V gene sequence: CDR1 MNHEY, CDR2 SVGAGI. In nucleotides, the CDR3 is TGTGCCAGCAGTTACGACAGGGGGAATGAAAAACTGTTTTTT. This encodes CASSYDRGNEKLFF.

This sequence joins TRBV7-2 and TRBJ2-7, with D possibly called TRBD1 or TRBD2 (5 bases each). CDR1 is SGHTA and CDR2 is FQGNSA in the germline V gene. Between the trimmed V and J ends, which lost 2 bases and 2 bases, there was a span of 10 bases. This CDR3 has 14 residues. Here the CDR3 reads CASSLRDRTYEQYF. CDR3 coding DNA: TGTGCCAGCAGCTTAAGGGACCGTACCTACGAGCAGTACTTC. The complete variable domain, with remaining parts taken from reference TRBV7-2 and TRBJ2-7, reads GAGVSQSPSNKVTEKGKDVELRCDPISGHTALYWYRQSLGQGLEFLIYFQGNSAPDKSGLPSDRFSAERTGGSVSTLTIQRTQQEDSAVYLCASSLRDRTYEQYFGPGTRLTVT.

V and J are TRBV7-8 and TRBJ2-1; 12 nucleotides align to TRBD2. Germline CDR1 and CDR2: SGHVS and FQNEAQ. V shed 7 bases and J 7 bases; nucleotides not matched to a gene: 20. CDR3 size: 19 residues. This chain's CDR3 is CASISRGGLAGGPQNEQFF. The CDR3 coding sequence is TGTGCCAGCATCTCAAGGGGAGGTCTAGCGGGAGGGCCCCAGAATGAGCAGTTCTTC.

This chain links TRBV6-1 with TRBJ2-7, with TRBD2 as a possible D gene (6 bases). Trimming removed 5 bases at V and 4 bases at J, with 18 bases between. The length of the CDR3 is 15 residues. CDR1 MNHNS and CDR2 SASEGT come from the germline V gene. The CDR3 DNA is TGTGCCAGCAGTCAAACGGGGGAGAGAAGATACGAGCAGTACTTC. It encodes CASSQTGERRYEQYF.

This clone was seen a handful of times. The rearrangement uses TRBV7-3 and TRBJ2-1; TRBD2 agrees at 7 bases. Germline V gives CDR1 SGHTA, CDR2 FQGTGA. V gave up 5 bases and J gave up 0 bases; unmatched junction bases: 4. The CDR3 has 15 amino acids. CDR3 bases: TGTGCCAGCAGCCAGGGCGGGAGCTCCTACAATGAGCAGTTCTTC. This gives the protein CASSQGGSSYNEQFF.

This sequence joins TRBV2 and TRBJ1-4, with D perhaps matching TRBD1 (6 bases). Trimming left V 6 bases short and J 3 bases short, with 11 bases between. The CDR3 loop spans 14 amino acids. Germline assignment: CDR1 SNHLY and CDR2 FYNNEI. CDR3 DNA: TGTGCCAGCAGACAGGGTCAGGCTAATGAAAAACTGTTTTTT. It translates to CASRQGQANEKLFF.

The chain is built from TRBV5-1 and TRBJ2-6; D call uncertain. The CDR3 is 14 amino acids. The germline V gene encodes CDR1 SGHRS and CDR2 YFSETQ. The germline V and J ends were trimmed by 8 bases and 0 bases, with 9 bases remaining between them. CDR3: CASTDNSGANVLTF. The CDR3 bases are TGCGCCAGTACCGACAACTCTGGGGCCAACGTCCTGACTTTC.

The chain joins TRBV7-9 to TRBJ2-5, with D possibly TRBD2 on 5 matching bases. The V end lost 2 bases, the J end lost 5 bases, and 21 bases lay between the germline ends. Germline V gene sequence: CDR1 SEHNR, CDR2 FQNEAQ (reference sequence). The CDR3 loop spans 17 amino acids. The CDR3 is CASSLPSRIDSGETQYF. CDR3 nucleotide sequence: TGTGCCAGCAGCTTACCCTCTAGAATAGACTCGGGGGAGACCCAGTACTTC. Full variable domain (outside the CDR3, taken from reference TRBV7-9 and TRBJ2-5): DTGVSQNPRHKITKRGQNVTFRCDPISEHNRLYWYRQTLGQGPEFLTYFQNEAQLEKSRLLSDRFSAERPKGSFSTLEIQRTEQGDSAMYLCASSLPSRIDSGETQYFGPGTRLLVL.

This clone has just one count. The DNA for the CDR3 is TGTGCCAGCTCACGGTTATTAGCGGGAGAATCCTACAATGAGCAGTTCTTC. This codes for CASSRLLAGESYNEQFF. The V and J genes are TRBV18 and TRBJ2-1; TRBD2 agrees at 9 bases. Trimming removed 4 bases from V and 1 base from J; junction bases left unmatched: 8. The CDR3 covers 17 residues. Germline V gene sequence: CDR1 KGHSH, CDR2 LQKENI.

The CDR3 DNA sequence: TGTGCCAGCAGACTGGAGCGGGGGCCCACATACAATGAGCAGTTCTTC. Protein product: CASRLERGPTYNEQFF. V usage is TRBV7-2 and J usage is TRBJ2-1, with 8 bases lining up with TRBD2. Trimming removed 6 bases from V and 4 bases from J; junction bases left unmatched: 11. Looked up from germline, CDR1 is SGHTA and CDR2 is FQGNSA. CDR3 size: 16 residues.

This chain uses TRBV7-3 with TRBJ2-1; TRBD2 aligns across 9 bases. V trimming: 3 bases; J trimming: 5 bases; junction bases outside the gene matches: 5. This CDR3 spans 15 amino acids. Germline lookup yields CDR1 SGHTA and CDR2 FQGTGA. CDR3 in DNA: TGTGCCAGCAGCTTGCTAGCGGGAAGCGACAATGAGCAGTTCTTC. This translates into CASSLLAGSDNEQFF.

The chain uses TRBV27 and TRBJ1-5; 12 bases map to TRBD1. V lost 5 bases to trimming and J lost 2 bases; unmatched junction nucleotides: 4. The CDR3 runs 16 residues. The germline gives CDR1 MNHEY, CDR2 SMNVEV (reference sequence). CDR3 region: CASSTGTGGGNQPQHF. The CDR3 DNA is TGTGCCAGCAGTACCGGGACAGGGGGCGGCAATCAGCCCCAGCATTTT.

The gene calls are TRBV25-1 and TRBJ1-4; the D gene is possibly TRBD1 (6 bases). There are 13 residues in the CDR3. Germline-derived CDR1 and CDR2 are MGHDK and SYGVNS. Trimming removed 7 bases from V and 4 bases from J, with 10 bases in between. The CDR3 loop reads CASMGHGNEKLFF. DNA of the CDR3: TGTGCCAGCATGGGACATGGTAATGAAAAACTGTTTTTT.

This clone showed up just once. The junction shows a germline mismatch at one end, possibly a read error. The rearrangement links TRBV4-1 to TRBJ2-5, with D possibly matching TRBD2 (6 bases). Germline V lookup: CDR1 MGHRA, CDR2 YSYEKL. CDR3 size: 14 residues. This CDR3 reads CASSQDKAASGSDF. The CDR3 DNA reads TGCGCCAGCAGCCAAGATAAGGCGGCGAGCGGGTCGGACTTC.

The chain links TRBV6-1 to TRBJ2-5; TRBD1 matches at 8 bases. The trim removed 6 bases at V and 5 bases at J, leaving 11 bases unmatched. Germline V gene lookup returns CDR1 MNHNS and CDR2 SASEGT. This CDR3 spans 15 amino acids. The CDR3 DNA follows: TGTGCCAGCAGCGAGTGGACAGGGCAAATGGAGACCCAGTACTTC. This gives the protein CASSEWTGQMETQYF.

This rearrangement joins TRBV7-9 to TRBJ1-1; possible D gene TRBD1, 5 bases. Trimming stripped 0 bases from V and 11 bases from J, with 16 bases between. This CDR3 contains 14 residues. Per the germline V gene, CDR1 is SEHNR and CDR2 is FQNEAQ (reference sequence). CDR3 loop: CASSLAGGTWAAFF. CDR3 nucleotides: TGTGCCAGCAGCTTAGCGGGGGGGACTTGGGCCGCTTTCTTT.

The chain is built from TRBV7-3 and TRBJ2-3; 8 nucleotides match TRBD2. CDR1 is SGHTA, CDR2 FQGTGA, per germline. The CDR3 has 17 residues. V gave up 3 bases and J gave up 1 base; unmatched junction bases: 9. CDR3 residues: CASSLTSSTSGTDTQYF. Here the CDR3 DNA reads TGTGCCAGCAGCTTGACCTCGTCGACTAGCGGCACAGATACGCAGTATTTT.

The chain has TRBV7-9 and TRBJ2-3; the D is unclear. This CDR3 region has 14 residues. The V gene lost 6 bases and the J gene lost 6 bases, with 16 bases spanning the gap. Germline V lookup: CDR1 SEHNR, CDR2 FQNEAQ (reference sequence). CDR3 loop: CASRLTAFGDTQYF. CDR3 DNA: TGTGCCAGCAGATTAACAGCGTTCGGCGATACGCAGTATTTT.

This rearrangement joins TRBV5-1 to TRBJ1-1; D remains unclear. Trimming left V 6 bases short and J 1 base short, with 10 bases between. Germline-derived CDR1 and CDR2 are SGHRS and YFSETQ. The CDR3 covers 13 residues. This chain's CDR3 is CASNNPQNTEAFF. Written as DNA, the CDR3 is TGCGCCAGCAACAATCCACAGAACACTGAAGCTTTCTTT.

The V call is TRBV7-9, the J call TRBJ2-5; no firm D call. The CDR3 is 12 amino acids. The germline V gene has CDR1 SEHNR and CDR2 FQNEAQ (reference sequence). Trimming took off 7 bases at V and 1 base at J, with 7 bases between the two ends. In nucleotides, the CDR3 is TGTGCCAGCAATGTACTCCAAGAGACCCAGTACTTC. Protein: CASNVLQETQYF.

The rearrangement links TRBV2 to TRBJ1-4; D is uncertain. This CDR3 spans 12 amino acids. Trimming stripped 6 bases from V and 7 bases from J, with 9 bases between. Germline V lookup: CDR1 SNHLY, CDR2 FYNNEI. CDR3 sequence (DNA): TGTGCCAGCAGAGCAGAGGTTGAAAAACTGTTTTTT. As protein: CASRAEVEKLFF.

The CDR3 here is CASSLLGLAGTDTQYF. The CDR3 nucleotides are TGTGCCAGCAGCTTATTAGGTCTAGCAGGCACAGATACGCAGTATTTT. V usage is TRBV11-2 and J usage is TRBJ2-3, with D tentatively TRBD2 (5 bases). Germline values: CDR1 SGHAT, CDR2 FQNNGV. The CDR3 runs 16 residues. V lost 2 bases and J lost 1, with 13 bases in between.

The chain links TRBV5-1 to TRBJ2-3; D not resolved. The CDR3 covers 12 residues. The V end was cut by 2 bases, the J end by 3 bases, with 4 bases between. The germline gives CDR1 SGHRS, CDR2 YFSETQ. The DNA of the CDR3 is TGCGCCAGCAGCTTAAGGACAGATACGCAGTATTTT. It specifies CASSLRTDTQYF.

As for this clone: At one boundary the junction diverges from the germline segment, which might be a read error. The rearrangement joins TRBV5-1 to TRBJ2-7, with a weak D call TRBD2 (5 bases). Germline V gene lookup returns CDR1 SGHRS and CDR2 YFSETQ. The CDR3 totals 12 residues. CDR3 region: CASRLVGSEQYF. The CDR3 DNA is TGCGCCAGCAGATTGGTAGGGAGCGAGCAGTACTTC.

J is TRBJ2-3 and V is TRBV6-8; D is possibly TRBD1 (6 bases). CDR1 is MNHGY, CDR2 SAAAGT, per germline. CDR3 length equals 17 residues. V was trimmed by 0 bases and J by 0 bases, leaving 13 bases between them. The CDR3 DNA reads as TGTGCCAGCAGTTACTCCCCACAGGGTGGTAGCACAGATACGCAGTATTTT. It yields the protein CASSYSPQGGSTDTQYF.

The chain joins TRBV5-4 to TRBJ2-1; no definite D call. Germline CDR1 and CDR2: SGHNT and YYREEE (reference sequence). Between the trimmed V and J ends, which lost 4 bases and 8 bases, there was a span of 16 bases. The CDR3 covers 14 residues. CDR3 nucleotide sequence: TGTGCCAGCAGCCCCGTCTCCAAGGCCGATGAGCAGTTCTTC. Translated, it gives CASSPVSKADEQFF.

In regard to this clone: The junction departs from the called germline gene at one end, perhaps through a read error. This rearrangement joins TRBV7-3 to TRBJ2-3, with TRBD2 as a possible D gene (5 bases). Germline CDR1 reads SGHTA; CDR2 reads FQGTGA. The CDR3 is 17 residues long. CDR3 in DNA: TGCGCCAGCAGCCAAGATCTTTCGGCTAGCTTCACAGATACGCAGTATTTT. It codes for CASSQDLSASFTDTQYF.

CDR3: CASSFLIHQQGSNYGYTF. CDR3 nucleotide sequence: TGTGCCAGCAGCTTTTTGATTCATCAACAGGGATCCAACTATGGCTACACCTTC. The rearrangement uses TRBV5-4 and TRBJ1-2; a possible D gene is TRBD1 (6 bases). V lost 2 bases and J lost 2, with 22 bases in between. Germline CDR1 and CDR2: SGHNT and YYREEE (reference sequence). The CDR3 contains 18 residues.

In nucleotides, the CDR3 is TGTGCCAGCAGCCCTCCAGCACCGCGGTACGAGCAGTACTTC. Protein sequence: CASSPPAPRYEQYF. This chain uses TRBV6-6 with TRBJ2-7; unclear D gene. This CDR3 region has 14 residues. Germline V gene sequence: CDR1 MNHNY, CDR2 SVGAGI (reference sequence). The V end lost 6 bases, the J end lost 4 bases, and 16 bases lay between the germline ends.